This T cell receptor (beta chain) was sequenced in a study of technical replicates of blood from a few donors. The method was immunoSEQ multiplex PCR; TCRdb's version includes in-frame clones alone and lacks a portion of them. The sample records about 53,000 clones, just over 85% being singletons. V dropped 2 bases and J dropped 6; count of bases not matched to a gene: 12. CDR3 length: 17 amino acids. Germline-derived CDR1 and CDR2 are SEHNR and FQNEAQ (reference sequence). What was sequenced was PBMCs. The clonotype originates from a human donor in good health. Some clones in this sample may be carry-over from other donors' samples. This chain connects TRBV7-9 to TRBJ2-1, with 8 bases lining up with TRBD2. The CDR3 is CASSLRGAGSGINEQFF. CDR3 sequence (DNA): TGTGCCAGCAGCTTACGGGGGGCTGGTAGCGGGATCAATGAGCAGTTCTTC.